These T cell receptor beta chains were read from a single sample in a study of blood T cell repertoires in COVID-19. The protocol was immunoSEQ multiplex PCR, while the TCRdb copy is restricted to in-frame clones and leaves out a portion. The sample has about 130,000 clones; around 78% are singletons. The sequencing input was peripheral blood. These receptors came from a human donor in a cohort sampled during active COVID-19. Both conserved end residues are part of each CDR3. D genes are given only for firm matches. The size entry is marked missing in some rows and otherwise reads once, few, many or a size class.

d_gene: NA; abundance: NA; v_gene: TRBV16; j_gene: TRBJ2-7; CDR3nt: TGTGCCAGCAGCCGGCAAACCTACGAGCAGTACTTC; CDR3aa: CASSRQTYEQYF
d_gene: NA; abundance: NA; v_gene: TRBV27; j_gene: TRBJ2-7; CDR3nt: TGTGCCAGCAGCCTGGGGGGTGCAGATAACGAGCAGTACTTC; CDR3aa: CASSLGGADNEQYF
d_gene: TRBD1; abundance: NA; v_gene: TRBV19; j_gene: TRBJ1-1; CDR3nt: TGTGCCACCCGGGACAGGGCGAACACTGAAGCTTTCTTT; CDR3aa: CATRDRANTEAFF
d_gene: NA; abundance: NA; v_gene: TRBV30; j_gene: TRBJ1-1; CDR3nt: TGTGCCTGGAGTGTACGCAATACAGCCATTGATGAAGCTTTCTTT; CDR3aa: CAWSVRNTAIDEAFF
d_gene: TRBD1; abundance: NA; v_gene: TRBV15; j_gene: TRBJ2-7; CDR3nt: TGTGCCACCAGTGGGACAGGGAGAAGCGAGCAGTACTTC; CDR3aa: CATSGTGRSEQYF
d_gene: NA; abundance: NA; v_gene: TRBV24-1; j_gene: TRBJ2-1; CDR3nt: TGTGCCACCAGTGATTTGTCGGGGAATGAGCAGTTCTTC; CDR3aa: CATSDLSGNEQFF
d_gene: TRBD1; abundance: many; v_gene: TRBV5-1; j_gene: TRBJ1-4; CDR3nt: TGCGCCAGCAGCTTCCAGGGGGCGCGAGAAAAACTGTTTTTT; CDR3aa: CASSFQGAREKLFF
d_gene: NA; abundance: NA; v_gene: TRBV14; j_gene: TRBJ2-2; CDR3nt: TGTGCCAGCAGCCTGGGGGCCGGGGCCGGGGAGCTGTTTTTT; CDR3aa: CASSLGAGAGELFF
d_gene: TRBD1; abundance: NA; v_gene: TRBV5-6; j_gene: TRBJ1-6; CDR3nt: TGTGCCAGCAGCATAGACAGGGGAACCTCACCCCTCCACTTT; CDR3aa: CASSIDRGTSPLHF
d_gene: TRBD2; abundance: once; v_gene: TRBV3-1/TRBV3-2; j_gene: TRBJ2-1; CDR3nt: TGTGCCAGCAGCCCGCCGGGACTAGTAGCCTACAATGAGCAGTTCTTC; CDR3aa: CASSPPGLVAYNEQFF
d_gene: NA; abundance: NA; v_gene: TRBV19; j_gene: TRBJ1-2; CDR3nt: TGTGCCAGTAGTACACACAGAGCTAACTATGGCTACACCTTC; CDR3aa: CASSTHRANYGYTF
d_gene: TRBD2; abundance: NA; v_gene: TRBV6-5; j_gene: TRBJ2-4; CDR3nt: TGTGCCAGCAGGACCGACGGGACTAGAGGGGGCATTCAGTACTTC; CDR3aa: CASRTDGTRGGIQYF
d_gene: NA; abundance: few; v_gene: TRBV5-5; j_gene: TRBJ1-6; CDR3nt: TGTGCCAGCAGCCCCAACAGGGACCCTTCACCCCTCCACTTT; CDR3aa: CASSPNRDPSPLHF
d_gene: NA; abundance: few; v_gene: TRBV6-5; j_gene: TRBJ1-6; CDR3nt: TGTGCCAGCAGTTGGTCTCTTGAGGGTTCACCCCTCCACTTT; CDR3aa: CASSWSLEGSPLHF
d_gene: TRBD1; abundance: NA; v_gene: TRBV5-4; j_gene: TRBJ1-1; CDR3nt: TGTGCCAGCAGCGGACAGGGGTTGAACACTGAAGCTTTCTTT; CDR3aa: CASSGQGLNTEAFF
d_gene: NA; abundance: NA; v_gene: TRBV5-4; j_gene: TRBJ2-7; CDR3nt: TGTGCCAGCAGCCCAAGACAGCAGTACGAGCAGTACTTC; CDR3aa: CASSPRQQYEQYF
d_gene: NA; abundance: NA; v_gene: TRBV28; j_gene: TRBJ2-2; CDR3nt: TGTGCCAGCACCCTCCATGGAGGGGTAAACACCGGGGAGCTGTTTTTT; CDR3aa: CASTLHGGVNTGELFF
d_gene: NA; abundance: NA; v_gene: TRBV3-1/TRBV3-2; j_gene: TRBJ2-1; CDR3nt: TGTGCCAGCAGCTTCGCTGGGCAGTTCAATGAGCAGTTCTTC; CDR3aa: CASSFAGQFNEQFF
d_gene: NA; abundance: few; v_gene: TRBV12-3/TRBV12-4; j_gene: TRBJ1-2; CDR3nt: TGTGCCAGCTGGGTTCCGGAGGATGGCTACACCTTC; CDR3aa: CASWVPEDGYTF
d_gene: NA; abundance: NA; v_gene: TRBV27; j_gene: TRBJ2-7; CDR3nt: TGTGCCAGCAGTTTCACCGGGGTTAGCCCCCCCTACGAGCAGTACTTC; CDR3aa: CASSFTGVSPPYEQYF
d_gene: NA; abundance: NA; v_gene: TRBV11-2; j_gene: TRBJ1-1; CDR3nt: TGTGCCAGCAGCTTAGGCGGGGGAACCACTGAAGCTTTCTTT; CDR3aa: CASSLGGGTTEAFF
d_gene: TRBD1; abundance: NA; v_gene: TRBV5-1; j_gene: TRBJ1-2; CDR3nt: TGCGCCAGCAGCTCCGGACAGGGAATAGGTGGCTACACCTTC; CDR3aa: CASSSGQGIGGYTF
d_gene: TRBD2; abundance: NA; v_gene: TRBV5-1; j_gene: TRBJ2-7; CDR3nt: TGCGCCAGCAGCCGAACTAGCGGGGGGACCGACTCCTACGAGCAGTACTTC; CDR3aa: CASSRTSGGTDSYEQYF
d_gene: TRBD1; abundance: NA; v_gene: TRBV6-6; j_gene: TRBJ1-3; CDR3nt: TGTGCCAGCAGCCACGACAGGGTTGGAAACACCATATATTTT; CDR3aa: CASSHDRVGNTIYF
d_gene: NA; abundance: NA; v_gene: TRBV6-5; j_gene: TRBJ2-5; CDR3nt: TGTGCCAGCAGTTATATGGAGACCCAGTACTTC; CDR3aa: CASSYMETQYF
d_gene: TRBD2; abundance: NA; v_gene: TRBV6-5; j_gene: TRBJ2-1; CDR3nt: TGTGCCAGCAGTGACTCTAGCGGAGCCTACAATGAGCAGTTCTTC; CDR3aa: CASSDSSGAYNEQFF
d_gene: TRBD2; abundance: NA; v_gene: TRBV5-1; j_gene: TRBJ2-1; CDR3nt: TGCGCCAGCAGCTTGGCCAGCGGGGGGGCCTACAATGAGCAGTTCTTC; CDR3aa: CASSLASGGAYNEQFF
d_gene: NA; abundance: NA; v_gene: TRBV6-6; j_gene: TRBJ2-3; CDR3nt: TGTGCCAGCAGCACCACGGGGTTGGGGAGGGATACGCAGTATTTT; CDR3aa: CASSTTGLGRDTQYF
d_gene: NA; abundance: NA; v_gene: TRBV5-1; j_gene: TRBJ1-1; CDR3nt: TGCGCCAGCAGCTTGGGTAGTGCGAACACTGAAGCTTTCTTT; CDR3aa: CASSLGSANTEAFF
d_gene: NA; abundance: NA; v_gene: TRBV7-3; j_gene: TRBJ1-1; CDR3nt: TGTGCCAGCAGCTTAACCGTGAACACTGAAGCTTTCTTT; CDR3aa: CASSLTVNTEAFF
d_gene: TRBD2; abundance: NA; v_gene: TRBV10-3; j_gene: TRBJ2-7; CDR3nt: TGTGCCATCAGTAGGGCTAGCGGAACCTACGAGCAGTACTTC; CDR3aa: CAISRASGTYEQYF
d_gene: NA; abundance: NA; v_gene: TRBV7-9; j_gene: TRBJ2-7; CDR3nt: TGTGCCAGCAGCTTACCGTGGGAGGAGGCCTACGAGCAGTACTTC; CDR3aa: CASSLPWEEAYEQYF
d_gene: TRBD1; abundance: NA; v_gene: TRBV5-4; j_gene: TRBJ2-7; CDR3nt: TGTGCCAGCAGCCCGGGGACAGGGGGAAGCTACGAGCAGTACTTC; CDR3aa: CASSPGTGGSYEQYF
d_gene: TRBD2; abundance: NA; v_gene: TRBV28; j_gene: TRBJ2-3; CDR3nt: TGTGCCAGCAGTTTAGCGGGGGGGGGCACAGATACGCAGTATTTT; CDR3aa: CASSLAGGGTDTQYF
d_gene: TRBD1; abundance: NA; v_gene: TRBV29-1; j_gene: TRBJ2-3; CDR3nt: TGCAGCGTTATAAGACAGGGCGAGGGTACGCAGTATTTT; CDR3aa: CSVIRQGEGTQYF
d_gene: TRBD1; abundance: NA; v_gene: TRBV5-4; j_gene: TRBJ1-1; CDR3nt: TGTGCCAGCAGCCCGGGACAGGGCAGCACTGAAGCTTTCTTT; CDR3aa: CASSPGQGSTEAFF
d_gene: TRBD1; abundance: NA; v_gene: TRBV6-5; j_gene: TRBJ1-2; CDR3nt: TGTGCCAGCACCTTTGGACAGGGAGGCTACACCTTC; CDR3aa: CASTFGQGGYTF
d_gene: NA; abundance: NA; v_gene: TRBV14; j_gene: TRBJ1-1; CDR3nt: TGTGCCAGCAGCCAAGAACATCCCAACACTGAAGCTTTCTTT; CDR3aa: CASSQEHPNTEAFF
d_gene: NA; abundance: NA; v_gene: TRBV19; j_gene: TRBJ2-3; CDR3nt: TGTGCCACGCAGGGATGGAGAGGCACAGATACGCAGTATTTT; CDR3aa: CATQGWRGTDTQYF
d_gene: TRBD1; abundance: once; v_gene: TRBV11-2; j_gene: TRBJ1-2; CDR3nt: TGTGCCAGCAGCCCCGGACAGGGTGGGAGCTACACCTTC; CDR3aa: CASSPGQGGSYTF
d_gene: TRBD2; abundance: NA; v_gene: TRBV15; j_gene: TRBJ2-7; CDR3nt: TGTGCCACCAGCAGAGATAGGGAGGGGTCCTCCTACGAGCAGTACTTC; CDR3aa: CATSRDREGSSYEQYF
d_gene: TRBD2; abundance: NA; v_gene: TRBV6-7; j_gene: TRBJ2-7; CDR3nt: TGTGCCAGCAGTACCTGGACTAGCGGGACCTCCTACGAGCAGTACTTC; CDR3aa: CASSTWTSGTSYEQYF
d_gene: TRBD1; abundance: NA; v_gene: TRBV18; j_gene: TRBJ2-1; CDR3nt: TGTGCCAGCTCACCCCGGACAGGATACAATGAGCAGTTCTTC; CDR3aa: CASSPRTGYNEQFF
d_gene: NA; abundance: NA; v_gene: TRBV9; j_gene: TRBJ2-7; CDR3nt: TGTGCCAGCAGCGTAGGCGGGACGGCGATCTCCTACGAGCAGTACTTC; CDR3aa: CASSVGGTAISYEQYF
d_gene: NA; abundance: NA; v_gene: TRBV9; j_gene: TRBJ2-3; CDR3nt: TGTGCCAGCAGCCCAAGCCCCCCCGGGGAGGTAGATACGCAGTATTTT; CDR3aa: CASSPSPPGEVDTQYF
d_gene: TRBD2; abundance: NA; v_gene: TRBV11-2; j_gene: TRBJ2-1; CDR3nt: TGTGCCAGCAGCTTAGCTAAGACTAGCGGGGGCGCGAATGAGCAGTTCTTC; CDR3aa: CASSLAKTSGGANEQFF
d_gene: TRBD2; abundance: once; v_gene: TRBV30; j_gene: TRBJ2-5; CDR3nt: TGTGCCTGGACTCTAGGACTAGCGGTGGAGACCCAGTACTTC; CDR3aa: CAWTLGLAVETQYF
d_gene: NA; abundance: few; v_gene: TRBV11-2; j_gene: TRBJ1-4; CDR3nt: TGTGCCAGCAGCTTAGGGGGGGTCAGGAATGAAAAACTGTTTTTT; CDR3aa: CASSLGGVRNEKLFF
d_gene: NA; abundance: NA; v_gene: TRBV29-1; j_gene: TRBJ1-1; CDR3nt: TGCAGCGTTGAGAGACAGGCGAACACTGAAGCTTTCTTT; CDR3aa: CSVERQANTEAFF
d_gene: NA; abundance: NA; v_gene: TRBV15; j_gene: TRBJ2-1; CDR3nt: TGTGCCACCAGCAAGGGACTGCAGAATCTAGGGTTCTTC; CDR3aa: CATSKGLQNLGFF
d_gene: NA; abundance: once; v_gene: TRBV2; j_gene: TRBJ2-4; CDR3nt: TGTGCCAGCAGGACACTAGCCAAAAACATTCAGTACTTC; CDR3aa: CASRTLAKNIQYF
d_gene: NA; abundance: NA; v_gene: TRBV27; j_gene: TRBJ2-3; CDR3nt: TGTGCCAGCAGTTCAGGAGATACGCAGTATTTT; CDR3aa: CASSSGDTQYF
d_gene: NA; abundance: NA; v_gene: TRBV5-4; j_gene: TRBJ2-5; CDR3nt: TGTGCCAGCAGCTTAACCAGGGGAGAGACCCAGTACTTC; CDR3aa: CASSLTRGETQYF
d_gene: TRBD1; abundance: NA; v_gene: TRBV24-1; j_gene: TRBJ1-1; CDR3nt: TGTGCCACCAGTGATATGTGGGACAGGGTGGGAGCTTTCTTT; CDR3aa: CATSDMWDRVGAFF
d_gene: TRBD1; abundance: NA; v_gene: TRBV5-1; j_gene: TRBJ2-7; CDR3nt: TGCGCCAGCAGCCTAGGGACAGGGGGTTTCGACGAGCAGTACTTC; CDR3aa: CASSLGTGGFDEQYF
d_gene: TRBD1; abundance: NA; v_gene: TRBV12-3/TRBV12-4; j_gene: TRBJ1-1; CDR3nt: TGTGCCAGCAGTTTAACAGGGGGTGAAGCTTTCTTT; CDR3aa: CASSLTGGEAFF
d_gene: NA; abundance: NA; v_gene: TRBV11-2; j_gene: TRBJ1-2; CDR3nt: TGTGCCAGCAGCTCCCCCGGGACAAGCTTGTATGGCTACACCTTC; CDR3aa: CASSSPGTSLYGYTF